A selection of T cell receptor beta chains follows, all from one sample in a study of T-cell memory formation after mild COVID-19. TCRdb used MiXCR to reprocess the 5' RACE reads, holding one entry per CDR3 protein. The repertoire holds some 120,000 distinct CDR3 sequences, with about 6% as singletons. What was sequenced was PBMCs or a T cell subset sorted from them (not recorded which). The receptor set was obtained from an adult woman who had mild COVID-19 (a few samples of this study predate the infection). Cell type and time point are not known. CDR3s include the opening cysteine and the closing phenylalanine or tryptophan. A D gene is named only where the DNA matches it firmly. Not every row has a clone size; where given, it reads once, few, many or a size class.

cdr3_length	d_call	clone_size	v_call	j_call	cdr3_aa	cdr3_nt
14	.	many	TRBV7-2	TRBJ2-2	CASSLDPGTGELFF	TGTGCCAGCAGCCTCGACCCCGGGACCGGGGAGCTGTTTTTT
17	.	many	TRBV11-1	TRBJ2-2	CASSFLGETSQTGELFF	TGTGCCAGCAGCTTTCTTGGCGAGACTAGTCAGACCGGGGAGCTGTTTTTT
19	TRBD1	many	TRBV7-8	TRBJ2-5	CASSLTWRHSTGRRETQYF	TGTGCCAGCAGCTTAACCTGGAGACATTCGACAGGGAGAAGGGAGACCCAGTACTTC
13	.	.	TRBV7-9	TRBJ1-1	CASSQYTNTEAFF	TGTGCCAGCAGCCAATACACGAACACTGAAGCTTTCTTT
15	.	.	TRBV4-1	TRBJ1-5	CASSQDLAGDQPQHF	TGCGCCAGCAGCCAAGATCTCGCAGGAGATCAGCCCCAGCATTTT
16	.	many	TRBV5-1	TRBJ2-3	CASSLKGAGGTDTQYF	TGCGCCAGCAGCTTGAAAGGGGCAGGGGGCACAGATACGCAGTATTTT
14	.	few	TRBV5-1	TRBJ2-3	CASSDPTGADTQYF	TGCGCCAGCAGCGACCCGACTGGCGCAGATACGCAGTATTTT
17	.	.	TRBV18	TRBJ2-2	CASSPPSGRVNTGELFF	TGTGCCAGCTCACCACCGTCCGGGCGGGTGAACACCGGGGAGCTGTTTTTT
14	.	.	TRBV30	TRBJ2-1	CAWEGLASYNEQFF	TGTGCCTGGGAGGGACTTGCCTCCTACAATGAGCAGTTCTTC
15	.	.	TRBV2	TRBJ1-5	CASKGGAVSNQPQHF	TGTGCCTCAAAGGGGGGTGCCGTCAGCAATCAGCCCCAGCATTTT
11	.	many	TRBV7-2	TRBJ2-1	CASSQHNEQFF	TGTGCCAGCAGCCAGCACAATGAGCAGTTCTTC
15	.	few	TRBV20-1	TRBJ2-2	CSALGGDPNTGELFF	TGCAGTGCCCTCGGCGGGGACCCGAACACCGGGGAGCTGTTTTTT
14	TRBD1	many	TRBV7-2	TRBJ2-7	CASSFGQGPYEQYF	TGTGCCAGCAGCTTCGGACAGGGACCGTACGAGCAGTACTTC
15	TRBD2	few	TRBV5-1	TRBJ2-7	CASSPVAGSSYEQYF	TGCGCCAGCAGCCCCGTAGCGGGGTCCTCCTACGAGCAGTACTTC
17	TRBD2	few	TRBV12-3/TRBV12-4	TRBJ2-2	CASSPSITSANTGELFF	TGTGCCAGCAGCCCCTCTATCACTAGCGCGAACACCGGGGAGCTGTTTTTT
17	TRBD1	.	TRBV12-3/TRBV12-4	TRBJ1-1	CASSSPYLRDRDTEAFF	TGTGCCAGCAGTTCACCCTACCTCCGGGACAGGGACACTGAAGCTTTCTTT
13	.	few	TRBV6-5	TRBJ1-5	CASGRVSNQPQHF	TGTGCCAGCGGCCGGGTTAGCAATCAGCCCCAGCATTTT